The next 4 T cell receptor beta chains were all read from a single sample in a study of shared clonotypes between healthy human individuals. Data came from immunoSEQ multiplex PCR; TCRdb stores just in-frame clones and leaves some out. The data show 950,000 to 1,300,000 clones, roughly 80% seen once. The sequenced sample consisted of memory CD4+ T cells sorted from blood. Sample subset: CD45RA-negative fraction. The source is a man aged 18-30 years in good health.

V usage is TRBV15 and J usage is TRBJ2-4; TRBD1 matches 7 bases. The trim removed 0 bases at V and 6 bases at J, leaving 5 bases unmatched. The germline CDR1 and CDR2 sequences are LNHNV and YYDKDF (reference sequence). The CDR3 loop spans 15 amino acids. CDR3 sequence: CATSRDRGTVNIQYF. Here the CDR3 DNA reads TGTGCCACCAGCAGAGATCGTGGGACAGTAAACATTCAGTACTTC.

CDR3 in DNA: TGTGCCAGCAGTCGTAGCGGGAGTGGTACCGAGCAGTACTTC. Translation: CASSRSGSGTEQYF. The rearrangement uses TRBV6-5 and TRBJ2-7; TRBD2 agrees at 9 bases. CDR1 is MNHEY and CDR2 is SVGAGI in the germline V gene. V was clipped by 5 bases and J by 6 bases; unmatched bases: 8. The CDR3 consists of 14 residues.

The chain couples TRBV6-5 to TRBJ2-6, with D hard to call. This CDR3 is built from 14 residues. Germline V CDR1 and CDR2: MNHEY, SVGAGI. Trimming removed 7 bases at V and 2 bases at J, with 9 bases between. CDR3 coding DNA: TGTGCCAGCATCCCCCCCACTGGGGCCAACGTCCTGACTTTC. This gives the protein CASIPPTGANVLTF.

The genes are TRBV30 and TRBJ2-7; D may be TRBD2 (7 bases). Trimming took off 0 bases at V and 0 bases at J, with 12 bases between the two ends. Germline V gene lookup returns CDR1 GTSNPN and CDR2 SVGIG (reference sequence). This CDR3 region has 15 residues. This chain's CDR3 is CAWSVGGAPSYEQYF. The DNA of the CDR3 is TGTGCCTGGAGTGTAGGGGGGGCCCCCTCCTACGAGCAGTACTTC.